This T cell receptor (beta chain) is from a study of siplizumab effects on memory and regulatory T cells. The method was immunoSEQ multiplex PCR; TCRdb's version includes in-frame clones alone and lacks a portion of them. The table records roughly 92,000 clones, about 93% of them present only once. CDR1 is KGHSH, CDR2 LQKENI, per germline. With 3 bases clipped from V and 0 bases from J, the junction kept 6 bases outside the gene matches. The CDR3 has 19 amino acids. The source is a human donor in good health. J is TRBJ2-1 and V is TRBV18, with 15 bases identical to TRBD2. Source material: non-Treg CD4+ T cells sorted from blood. The CDR3 region has the DNA TGTGCCAGCTCACCCGCTGGACTAGCGGGAGGGCTCTCCTACAATGAGCAGTTCTTC. Its protein is CASSPAGLAGGLSYNEQFF.